This entry features one TCR beta chain sequence. No antigen is known for it. The source of the sample is a study of blood T cells in healthy people across ages. Broader study findings: Unsorted PBMCs blocked a conclusive comparison of naive and antigen-experienced cells.

Together with a sample-barcoded 5' primer, a J-beta primer mix was included in a second PCR lasting about 7 to 12 cycles. TCRdb called the 5' RACE reads again in MiXCR, with one record for every CDR3 protein. This table holds approximately 800,000 distinct CDR3 sequences, over 45% found once. V lost 8 bases, J lost 1 base, and 15 bases stayed unmatched. CDR3 length: 18 amino acids. CDR1 SGHVS and CDR2 FQNEAQ come from the germline V gene. The sequence came from a man aged 25-45 years in good health. The chain links TRBV7-8 to TRBJ2-1, with 9 bases matching TRBD2. Material for sequencing was blood. The DNA of the CDR3 is TGTGCCAGCTGCAAGTCTGTCGCCAGCGGGAGGTCCTACAATGAGCAGTTCTTC. Translation: CASCKSVASGRSYNEQFF.